This TCR beta chain is from a study of T cell responses to AZD1222 COVID-19 vaccine. A note on this clone: The antigen is unknown.

Trimming took 3 bases from V and 0 from J; bases not matched to a gene: 5. CDR3 size: 15 residues. Germline-derived CDR1 and CDR2 are LNHDA and SQIVND (reference sequence). Study-wide points: Baseline antibody screening turned up just a handful of seropositive AZD1222 recipients.

Profiled with immunoSEQ multiplex PCR; TCRdb holds only in-frame clones, not every one. The repertoire includes just over 90,000 clones, 85% to 90% of them detected once, and 2% to 2.5% sits in the top ten. V gene TRBV19 combines with J gene TRBJ2-7, with 7 bases identical to TRBD2. The specimen comprised peripheral blood, sampled 28 days after the second AZD1222 dose. The receptor comes from an adult who received the AZD1222 COVID-19 vaccine. In DNA, the CDR3 is TGTGCCAGTAGTATTGACGGGAGGAGCTCCTACGAGCAGTACTTC. This encodes CASSIDGRSSYEQYF.